This is a list of T cell receptor beta chains from one sample in a study of CD8 T cells in ankylosing spondylitis. Each CDR3 protein is one row after TCRdb ran MiXCR on the 5' RACE reads. Here the sample spans 750,000 to 850,000 distinct CDR3 sequences, about 12% being singletons. The sample taken for sequencing was blood, either unsorted or a sorted T cell fraction (not recorded which). These receptors all come from a male donor with ankylosing spondylitis. Both conserved end residues are part of each CDR3. The D gene is left open where the match is weak. Only part of the rows carry a size: once, few, many, or a class if the clone is expanded.

. TRBJ2-3 TRBV15 few CATSRVLATDTQYF TGTGCCACCAGCAGAGTCCTGGCTACAGATACGCAGTATTTT
TRBD1 TRBJ1-5 TRBV28 . CASSRPGQGHQPQHF TGTGCCAGCAGCCGACCGGGACAGGGCCATCAGCCCCAGCATTTT
TRBD1 TRBJ2-3 TRBV6-5 . CASSYSGQEADTQYF TGTGCCAGCAGTTACTCGGGACAGGAGGCAGATACGCAGTATTTT
. TRBJ1-5 TRBV5-6 . CASSKGRDQPQHF TGTGCCAGCAGCAAAGGGAGGGATCAGCCCCAGCATTTT
. TRBJ1-1 TRBV6-5 few CASSYTILKENTEAFF TGTGCCAGCAGTTATACAATACTCAAAGAGAACACTGAAGCTTTCTTT
TRBD2 TRBJ2-5 TRBV7-2 . CASSLTPSGVETQYF TGTGCCAGCAGCTTAACCCCTAGCGGGGTAGAGACCCAGTACTTC
. TRBJ2-7 TRBV27 . CASSLMAGAFGEQYF TGTGCCAGCAGTTTAATGGCAGGGGCCTTCGGCGAGCAGTACTTC
. TRBJ2-7 TRBV25-1 . CASSDFREQYF TGTGCCAGCAGTGATTTTCGGGAGCAGTACTTC
. TRBJ2-1 TRBV6-6 few CASSPLSEQFF TGTGCCAGCAGTCCCCTCAGTGAGCAGTTCTTC
. TRBJ2-7 TRBV24-1 few CATSDSPGRITYEQYF TGTGCCACCAGTGATTCCCCGGGAAGGATTACCTACGAGCAGTACTTC
. TRBJ1-1 TRBV12-3/TRBV12-4 once CASSFRGGRTEAFF TGTGCCAGCAGTTTTCGAGGGGGTAGGACTGAAGCTTTCTTT
TRBD2 TRBJ2-1 TRBV10-3 few CAISELTSGYNEQFF TGTGCCATCAGTGAGTTGACTAGCGGGTACAATGAGCAGTTCTTC
. TRBJ2-2 TRBV4-3 few CASSQLVGSAGELFF TGCGCCAGCAGCCAGCTGGTAGGGTCCGCCGGGGAGCTGTTTTTT
TRBD1 TRBJ2-5 TRBV30 . CAWSRDRIVETQYF TGTGCCTGGAGCCGGGACAGGATCGTCGAGACCCAGTACTTC
TRBD2 TRBJ2-5 TRBV9 . CASSVRTRGETQYF TGTGCCAGCAGCGTAAGGACTAGGGGAGAGACCCAGTACTTC